This TCR beta chain was obtained from a study of blood T cells in healthy people across ages. The CDR3 has 13 amino acids. Between the trimmed V and J ends, which lost 0 bases and 5 bases, there was a span of 8 bases. Germline assignment: CDR1 SGDLS and CDR2 YYNGEE. Then a second PCR, running about 6 to 11 cycles, was carried out with a sample-barcoded 5' primer and a J-beta primer mix. TCRdb processed the 5' RACE reads anew with MiXCR; each CDR3 protein has one entry. The repertoire includes around 820,000 distinct CDR3 sequences, about 25% of them detected once, and around 3.6% sits in the top ten. This sample also appeared in a second study, on T cells of mothers and their children.

This chain uses TRBV9 with TRBJ1-1; D unresolved. This TCR came from a boy aged 5-17 years in good health. The sample comprised blood. Here the CDR3 reads CASSVGVETEAFF. CDR3 sequence (DNA): TGTGCCAGCAGCGTAGGAGTGGAGACTGAAGCTTTCTTT.